One sample yielded the 21 T cell receptor beta chains listed below, sequenced in a study of cytotoxic CD8 clonotypes in ibrutinib-treated CLL. Data came from immunoSEQ multiplex PCR; TCRdb stores just in-frame clones and leaves some out. The repertoire has some 100,000 clones, approximately 58% of them found once; the top ten carry 35% to 40%. Sequences were derived from PBMCs, sampled after 24 months of ibrutinib treatment. The receptor source for this set is a human donor with chronic lymphocytic leukemia.

The chain joins TRBV5-4 to TRBJ2-5; TRBD2 aligns across 10 bases. The CDR3 is 14 residues long. With 3 bases clipped from V and 5 bases from J, the junction kept 4 bases outside the gene matches. The germline V gene encodes CDR1 SGHNT and CDR2 YYREEE (reference sequence). CDR3 sequence reads: CASSSLAGTETQYF. The CDR3 DNA reads TGTGCCAGCAGCTCACTAGCGGGGACGGAGACCCAGTACTTC.

The genes are TRBV5-1 and TRBJ2-5; no firm D call. CDR3 length: 15 residues. Trimming cost V 0 bases and J 0 bases, with 9 bases left between them. Germline CDR1 SGHRS, CDR2 YFSETQ. The CDR3 region is CASSLAKGNQETQYF. The CDR3 coding sequence is TGCGCCAGCAGCTTGGCAAAAGGGAACCAAGAGACCCAGTACTTC.

The chain uses TRBV12-5 and TRBJ2-3; D tentatively reads TRBD1 or TRBD2 (6 bases each). The V end lost 0 bases, the J end lost 2 bases, and 15 bases lay between the germline ends. The germline CDR1 and CDR2 sequences are LGHNT and FRNRAP. CDR3 length equals 17 residues. The CDR3 bases are TGTGCTAGTGGTTTGGTAATAGGGGGGTCACTCACAGATACGCAGTATTTT. Its protein is CASGLVIGGSLTDTQYF.

V is TRBV7-9 and J is TRBJ2-1; D gene uncertain. V dropped 5 bases and J dropped 7 bases, with 21 bases sitting between them. The CDR3 runs 16 residues. CDR1 and CDR2 from the germline V gene are SEHNR and FQNEAQ (reference sequence). For the CDR3, the DNA is TGTGCCAGCAGCCGCCTTCGGCCGGGTATTGGTAATGAGCAGTTCTTC. Translated: CASSRLRPGIGNEQFF.

This chain links TRBV28 with TRBJ1-5; D gene unclear. Trimming took 9 bases from V and 7 from J, leaving 13 bases between them. The CDR3 runs to 12 residues. Germline CDR1 and CDR2: MDHEN and SYDVKM. The CDR3 bases are TGTGCCAGTGCCCCTTATAGGCAGCCCCAGCATTTT. This sequence encodes CASAPYRQPQHF.

The V and J genes are TRBV29-1 and TRBJ1-2; TRBD1 matches 7 bases. CDR1 is SQVTM and CDR2 is ANQGSEA in the germline V gene. With V trimmed by 6 bases and J by 8 bases, 15 bases remained unmatched. This CDR3 region has 14 residues. The CDR3 region is CSVDVPGGKPGYTF. CDR3 bases: TGCAGCGTAGATGTCCCAGGGGGTAAACCGGGCTACACCTTC. The full variable domain, in which reference TRBV29-1 and TRBJ1-2 provide the parts outside the CDR3, is SAVISQKPSRDICQRGTSLTIQCQVDSQVTMMFWYRQQPGQSLTLIATANQGSEATYESGFVIDKFPISRPNLTFSTLTVSNMSPEDSSIYLCSVDVPGGKPGYTFGSGTRLTVV.

The genes are TRBV4-3 and TRBJ2-1; weak D call: TRBD2 (6 bases). V was clipped by 0 bases and J by 10 bases, with 13 bases between them. Per the germline V gene, CDR1 is LGHNA and CDR2 is YSLEER. The CDR3 runs to 14 residues. The CDR3 coding sequence is TGCGCCAGCAGCCAAGATCGGGAGATACCCGAGCAGTTCTTC. This translates into CASSQDREIPEQFF.

The rearrangement joins TRBV15 to TRBJ2-1, with a possible D match to TRBD2 (6 bases). V lost 6 bases, J lost 2 bases, and 11 bases lay in between. The germline V gene has CDR1 LNHNV and CDR2 YYDKDF (reference sequence). The CDR3 is made up of 14 amino acids. The CDR3 DNA reads TGTGCCACCAGAGGGCTAGCGACCTACAATGAGCAGTTCTTC. This encodes CATRGLATYNEQFF.

This clone was counted at least ten times. This chain joins TRBV27 and TRBJ2-7; the D is unclear. The CDR3 has 13 amino acids. CDR1 is MNHEY, CDR2 SMNVEV, per germline (reference sequence). V lost 6 bases, J lost 9 bases, and 18 bases lay in between. The CDR3 nucleotides read TGTGCCAGCAGGGATAAGGGCTATGTGGGGCAGTACTTC. This translates into CASRDKGYVGQYF.

The chain carries TRBV13 and TRBJ2-7; D remains ambiguous. In germline, CDR1 is PRHDT, CDR2 FYEKMQ (reference sequence). The length of the CDR3 is 14 residues. With 4 bases removed from V and 2 bases from J, the gap between germline ends came to 12 bases. In nucleotides, the CDR3 is TGTGCCAGCAGCTCGCGGACGGCCACCTACGAGCAGTACTTC. Translation gives CASSSRTATYEQYF.

This clone was observed a handful of times. The V call is TRBV11-2, the J call TRBJ1-1; D remains unclear. CDR3 length equals 11 residues. Germline V gene data show CDR1 as SGHAT and CDR2 as FQNNGV. Trimming took off 4 bases at V and 7 bases at J, with 7 bases between the two ends. CDR3 in DNA: TGTGCCAGCAGCTCCCAACGTGAAGCTTTCTTT. Translation gives CASSSQREAFF.

The sample holds a few counts of this clone. V is TRBV4-1 and J is TRBJ1-6; TRBD1 matches 7 bases. Germline assignment: CDR1 MGHRA and CDR2 YSYEKL. CDR3 length: 15 amino acids. Losses at the gene ends were 0 bases for V and 8 bases for J; bases not matched to a gene: 4. The CDR3 sequence is CASSQEGTDHSPLHF. The CDR3 DNA follows: TGCGCCAGCAGCCAAGAAGGGACAGACCATTCACCCCTCCACTTT.

The rearrangement uses TRBV10-2 and TRBJ2-7, with a weak D call TRBD1 (7 bases). V lost 8 bases, J lost 4 bases, and 18 bases lay in between. The germline gives CDR1 WSHSY, CDR2 SAAADI. The CDR3 extends over 14 amino acids. CDR3 nucleotide sequence: TGCGCCAGCGTTAACAGGGGAGGAGGGTACGAGCAGTACTTC. This sequence encodes CASVNRGGGYEQYF.

This rearrangement joins TRBV9 to TRBJ1-2; tentative D call: TRBD1 (6 bases). V was trimmed by 4 bases and J by 7 bases, leaving 17 bases between them. Germline CDR1 and CDR2: SGDLS and YYNGEE. The CDR3 runs 14 residues. CDR3 protein: CASSPMTGKSGYTF. The CDR3 DNA reads as TGTGCCAGCAGCCCGATGACAGGAAAGAGTGGCTACACCTTC.

The chain employs TRBV6-5 and TRBJ1-1; D not certain. V was clipped by 2 bases and J by 4 bases, with 11 bases between them. The V gene's germline CDR1 is MNHEY and CDR2 SVGAGI. This CDR3 has 14 amino acids. The CDR3 region is CASSYGVDLTEAFF. CDR3 DNA: TGTGCCAGCAGTTACGGGGTGGATCTCACTGAAGCTTTCTTT.

The chain joins TRBV5-5 to TRBJ1-5, with unresolved D. CDR1 and CDR2 from the germline V gene are SGHKS and YYEKEE (reference sequence). The ends were cut back, 0 bases at V and 4 bases at J, with 5 bases in the middle. The CDR3 contains 13 residues. The CDR3 nucleotides read TGTGCCAGCAGCTTGGGCCCTAATCAGCCCCAGCATTTT. Translated, it gives CASSLGPNQPQHF.

The CDR3 DNA is TGTGCCAGCTCACCGTCTATTGTGGGTTATAATGAAAAACTGTTTTTT. It encodes CASSPSIVGYNEKLFF. The chain couples TRBV18 to TRBJ1-4; D remains ambiguous. Looked up from germline, CDR1 is KGHSH and CDR2 is LQKENI. The CDR3 extends over 16 amino acids. The V gene lost 3 bases and the J gene lost 4 bases, with 15 bases spanning the gap. Looking up the rest from reference TRBV18 and TRBJ1-4 gives the full variable domain: NAGVMQNPRHLVRRRGQEARLRCSPMKGHSHVYWYRQLPEEGLKFMVYLQKENIIDESGMPKERFSAEFPKEGPSILRIQQVVRGDSAAYFCASSPSIVGYNEKLFFGSGTQLSVL.

This clone was counted between two and nine times. V usage is TRBV11-1 and J usage is TRBJ2-5, with D unresolved. Germline V gene lookup returns CDR1 SGHAT and CDR2 FQDESV (reference sequence). V was pared by 5 bases and J by 0 bases, with 10 bases between. CDR3 length equals 14 residues. The CDR3 here is CASSPQGYQETQYF. In DNA form, the CDR3 reads TGTGCCAGCAGCCCACAAGGCTACCAAGAGACCCAGTACTTC. Full variable domain (missing parts from reference TRBV11-1 and TRBJ2-5): EAEVAQSPRYKITEKSQAVAFWCDPISGHATLYWYRQILGQGPELLVQFQDESVVDDSQLPKDRFSAERLKGVDSTLKIQPAELGDSAMYLCASSPQGYQETQYFGPGTRLLVL.

The CDR3 is CASVYSDTEAFF. In nucleotides, the CDR3 is TGTGCCAGCGTATACTCGGACACTGAAGCTTTCTTT. This chain connects TRBV7-9 to TRBJ1-1; the D is unclear. V was pared by 8 bases and J by 3 bases, with 10 bases between. Germline V gene lookup returns CDR1 SEHNR and CDR2 FQNEAQ (reference sequence). The CDR3 runs 12 residues.

The sample holds a few counts of this clone. The J gene is TRBJ2-7, the V gene TRBV9; the D is unclear. Per the germline V gene, CDR1 is SGDLS and CDR2 is YYNGEE. CDR3 length: 15 amino acids. Trimming left V 0 bases short and J 5 bases short, with 15 bases between. In nucleotides, the CDR3 is TGTGCCAGCAGCGTAGCGTCTACTATTATTCACGAGCAGTACTTC. Its translation: CASSVASTIIHEQYF.

V and J are TRBV6-6 and TRBJ2-7, with TRBD2 matching 11 bases. This CDR3 region has 15 residues. Per the germline V gene, CDR1 is MNHNY and CDR2 is SVGAGI (reference sequence). Trimming removed 6 bases from V and 0 bases from J; junction bases left unmatched: 4. CDR3 bases: TGTGCCAGCAGCCTACTAGCGGGGGACTCCTACGAGCAGTACTTC. Protein: CASSLLAGDSYEQYF.